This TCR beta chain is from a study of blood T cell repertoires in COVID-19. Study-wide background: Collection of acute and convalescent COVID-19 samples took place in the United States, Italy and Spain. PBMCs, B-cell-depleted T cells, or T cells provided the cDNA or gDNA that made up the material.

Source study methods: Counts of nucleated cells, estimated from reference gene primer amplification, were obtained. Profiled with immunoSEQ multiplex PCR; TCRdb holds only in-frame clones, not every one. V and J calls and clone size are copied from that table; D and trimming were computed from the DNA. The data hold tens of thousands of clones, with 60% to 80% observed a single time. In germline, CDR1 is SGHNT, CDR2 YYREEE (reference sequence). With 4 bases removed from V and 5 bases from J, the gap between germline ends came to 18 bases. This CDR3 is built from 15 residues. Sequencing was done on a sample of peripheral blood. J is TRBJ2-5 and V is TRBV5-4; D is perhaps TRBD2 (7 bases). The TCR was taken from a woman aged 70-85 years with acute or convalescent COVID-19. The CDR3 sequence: CASSAEGGLGETQYF. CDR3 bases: TGTGCCAGCAGCGCGGAGGGGGGGCTAGGTGAGACCCAGTACTTC.